Shown below are 6 T cell receptor beta chains from a single sample sequenced in a study of monozygotic twins with inflammatory bowel disease. TCRdb reanalyzed the 5' RACE reads and collapses them to one entry per CDR3 protein, without DNA. Recorded here are roughly 100,000 distinct CDR3 sequences; the top ten clones represent 1.9%. Source material: blood. Receptors were obtained from a human donor with ulcerative colitis or Crohn's disease, or a healthy co-twin of an affected twin (not recorded which).

This chain joins TRBV5-6 and TRBJ2-2; TCRdb's D gene call, TRBD2, goes unchecked for lack of DNA. The CDR3 loop spans 16 amino acids. Germline-derived CDR1 and CDR2 are SGHDT and YYEEEE. CDR3 region: CASSSRASGSAGELFF.

The genes are TRBV11-2 and TRBJ2-2; the TCRdb D gene call, TRBD1, has no DNA to confirm it. Germline values: CDR1 SGHAT, CDR2 FQNNGV. The CDR3 consists of 11 residues. CDR3 residues: CASSPPGELFF.

The chain recombines TRBV20-1 with TRBJ1-5; TCRdb selects TRBD1, and the lack of DNA leaves this call unchecked. The CDR3 consists of 13 residues. CDR1 and CDR2 from the germline V gene are DFQATT and SNEGSKA (reference sequence). This chain's CDR3 is CSAGPGSNQPQHF.

The J gene is TRBJ2-1, the V gene TRBV12-3 or TRBV12-4; the D gene TCRdb calls, TRBD2, cannot be checked with no DNA. There are 12 residues in the CDR3. The CDR3 region is CASSLGQRMAFF.

The chain uses TRBV4-3 and TRBJ2-7; lacking DNA, the TRBD2 call made by TCRdb goes unchecked. Germline CDR1 and CDR2: LGHNA and YSLEER. The CDR3 covers 15 residues. The CDR3: CASSQDPGPQDEQYF.

The chain has TRBV12-3 or TRBV12-4 and TRBJ1-1; TCRdb's D call of TRBD1 is untestable without DNA. The CDR3 consists of 14 residues. Here the CDR3 reads CASSQGDRYTEAFF.